This entry concerns a single T cell receptor (beta chain). Antigen unknown. This entry belongs to a study of cytomegalovirus exposure and HLA in healthy donors. Study conclusions and caveats: A link between a missense DCLRE1C variant and TCR beta V- and J-gene trimming emerged from a later analysis.

Deletions cut 2 bases from V and 4 bases from J, with 12 bases between. Germline CDR1 and CDR2: MGHDK and SYGVNS. The CDR3 covers 15 residues. Both 60 Vbeta primers and 13 Jbeta primers went into the PCR. Sequencing used immunoSEQ multiplex PCR; TCRdb keeps in-frame clones, though not all of them. Of 110,000 to 150,000 clones in the sample, 75% to 80% were seen once. The chain recombines TRBV25-1 with TRBJ1-3; D may be TRBD1 (5 bases). Sequencing used PBMCs. This receptor was obtained from a female donor in good health and CMV-seronegative. CDR3 sequence (DNA): TGTGCCAGCAGTGAAGTTGGGGACTTCGGAAACACCATATATTTT. This sequence encodes CASSEVGDFGNTIYF.